Here is one T cell receptor beta chain with its context. Antigen specificity is unknown. This sample is part of a study of a mutant IDH1 vaccine in newly diagnosed glioma. Study background: Males made up roughly 60% and females roughly 40% of treated patients, whose mean age was roughly 40 years.

Regarding time point: week 35, safety follow-up. Each dose of the vaccine consisted of 300 ug of mutant IDH1 20-mer peptide, with topical imiquimod. CDR1 and CDR2 (germline): MNHNS, SASEGT. The J segment lost 4 bases and the V segment lost 5 bases, leaving 6 bases of the junction unmatched. There are 14 residues in the CDR3. The table came from immunoSEQ multiplex PCR; TCRdb's copy has only in-frame clones and leaves some out. The sample shows about 41,000 clones, 80% to 90% of them seen only once. The material sequenced was PBMCs, taken from a glioma patient whose treatment included an IDH1 peptide vaccine. This receptor was identified in a man aged 40-49 years with glioma. The chain is built from TRBV6-1 and TRBJ1-2, with 8 bases fitting TRBD1. The CDR3 DNA follows: TGTGCCAGCAGTCGTCCTGGACAGGGCTATGGCTACACCTTC. Translating it yields CASSRPGQGYGYTF.